One and the same sample provided the 23 T cell receptor beta chains below, sequenced in a study of pediatric ulcerative colitis. The rectum was sampled with one to two pinch biopsies at colonoscopy. Only in-frame clones appear in the TCRdb table, and some are missing; sequencing was by immunoSEQ multiplex PCR. The sample consists of about 24,000 clones, approximately 71% of them appearing once. Material: gut tissue. The receptors originated from a boy younger than 18 with severe ulcerative colitis.

The chain has TRBV15 and TRBJ1-4; no firm D call. With 4 bases removed from V and 0 bases from J, the gap between germline ends came to 6 bases. Looked up from germline, CDR1 is LNHNV and CDR2 is YYDKDF (reference sequence). The CDR3 spans 14 residues. As DNA, the CDR3 is TGTGCCACCAGCACCTTGGCAACTAATGAAAAACTGTTTTTT. Amino acid sequence: CATSTLATNEKLFF.

The J gene is TRBJ1-2, the V gene TRBV7-8; tentative D call: TRBD1 (5 bases). The CDR3 is 14 residues long. V lost 1 base to trimming and J lost 6 bases, with 12 bases between them. Germline V gives CDR1 SGHVS, CDR2 FQNEAQ. The CDR3 protein is CASSLDNQGNGYTF. CDR3 in DNA: TGTGCCAGCAGCTTAGATAACCAGGGAAATGGCTACACCTTC.

This clone appeared once. CDR3 amino acids: CASSLRETQYF. The CDR3 DNA sequence: TGTGCCAGCAGCCTCCGGGAGACCCAGTACTTC. The chain is built from TRBV4-2 and TRBJ2-5; D gene ambiguous. This CDR3 comprises 11 residues. Germline V gene data show CDR1 as LGHNA and CDR2 as YNFKEQ. Trimming took off 4 bases at V and 5 bases at J, with 5 bases between the two ends.

The chain joins TRBV19 to TRBJ2-1; 9 nucleotides align to TRBD2. This CDR3 comprises 16 residues. The ends lost 1 base at V and 3 bases at J; junction bases unmatched: 4. The V gene's germline CDR1 is LNHDA and CDR2 SQIVND (reference sequence). CDR3 bases: TGTGCCAGTAGTATAGCGGCAGCGGGAGGCTACAATGAGCAGTTCTTC. It yields the protein CASSIAAAGGYNEQFF.

V gene TRBV6-4 combines with J gene TRBJ2-2; 13 bases agree with TRBD2. Germline lookup yields CDR1 MRHNA and CDR2 SNTAGT. CDR3 length equals 16 residues. The trim removed 4 bases at V and 6 bases at J, leaving 5 bases unmatched. CDR3 amino acids: CASSVETSGRPGELFF. The CDR3 nucleotides read TGTGCCAGCAGTGTCGAGACTAGCGGGAGGCCCGGGGAGCTGTTTTTT.

The chain employs TRBV10-2 and TRBJ2-5; D tentatively reads TRBD1 or TRBD2 (5 bases each). The CDR3 covers 13 residues. The ends were cut back, 0 bases at V and 5 bases at J, with 7 bases in the middle. Germline CDR1 WSHSY, CDR2 SAAADI. The chain's CDR3 is CASSESWGETQYF. The CDR3, as DNA: TGCGCCAGCAGTGAGTCGTGGGGGGAGACCCAGTACTTC.

This sequence joins TRBV6-4 and TRBJ2-1, with 8 positions matching TRBD2. The CDR3 length is 15 residues. CDR1 is MRHNA, CDR2 SNTAGT, per germline. Trimming at V came to 0 bases and at J to 8 bases, leaving 6 bases not matched to a gene. The CDR3 here is CASSDSREGSDEQFF. The CDR3 DNA sequence: TGTGCCAGCAGTGACTCTCGGGAGGGCAGTGATGAGCAGTTCTTC.

CDR3 in amino acids: CASSGTGTLNEQFF. The CDR3 bases are TGTGCCAGTAGTGGAACCGGGACGCTAAATGAGCAGTTCTTC. The V gene is TRBV19, the J gene TRBJ2-1; either TRBD1 or TRBD2 may supply D (5 bases each). Germline V gene lookup returns CDR1 LNHDA and CDR2 SQIVND (reference sequence). This CDR3 is 14 amino acids long. Trimming removed 5 bases from V and 7 bases from J, with 15 bases in between.

V is TRBV5-6 and J is TRBJ1-6; tentatively, D is TRBD1 (5 bases). In germline, CDR1 is SGHDT, CDR2 YYEEEE. The CDR3 spans 16 residues. With 4 bases removed from V and 2 bases from J, the gap between germline ends came to 13 bases. In nucleotides, the CDR3 is TGTGCCAGCAGCCCCAATCGGGGGGCCTATAATTCACCCCTCCACTTT. Protein: CASSPNRGAYNSPLHF.

This clone came up a few times. The genes are TRBV9 and TRBJ1-2; D might be TRBD1 (6 bases). This CDR3 has 13 amino acids. Germline loops: CDR1 SGDLS, CDR2 YYNGEE. With 2 bases removed from V and 14 bases from J, the gap between germline ends came to 19 bases. CDR3 coding DNA: TGTGCCAGCAGCGTTTTCCCAGGACAGCCTGAAACCTTC. Translating it yields CASSVFPGQPETF.

The CDR3 loop reads CASSLRVNYGYTF. CDR3 nucleotides: TGTGCCAGCAGTTTACGAGTTAACTATGGCTACACCTTC. The chain is built from TRBV27 and TRBJ1-2; D is uncertain. Trimming left V 2 bases short and J 1 base short, with 5 bases between. CDR1 is MNHEY and CDR2 is SMNVEV in the germline V gene (reference sequence). CDR3 length: 13 amino acids.

The rearrangement links TRBV10-3 to TRBJ2-3, with D tentatively TRBD2 (6 bases). Trimming shortened V by 2 bases and J by 2 bases, and 14 bases separated the two germline ends. The germline gives CDR1 ENHRY, CDR2 SYGVKD. This CDR3 spans 16 amino acids. The CDR3 spells CAISEPLEGFTDTQYF. As DNA, the CDR3 is TGTGCCATCAGTGAGCCCTTGGAGGGATTCACAGATACGCAGTATTTT.

V gene TRBV11-2 combines with J gene TRBJ2-3; D uncertain. This CDR3 is built from 15 residues. Trimming left V 3 bases short and J 4 bases short, with 14 bases between. Germline CDR1 is SGHAT and CDR2 is FQNNGV. CDR3 DNA sequence: TGTGCCAGCAGCTTGTGGGTGGATGGCCCAGATACGCAGTATTTT. Protein product: CASSLWVDGPDTQYF.

The chain couples TRBV7-3 to TRBJ2-3; D possibly corresponds to TRBD1 (6 bases). The CDR3 is made up of 16 amino acids. Per germline, CDR1 SGHTA and CDR2 FQGTGA. V was pared by 1 base and J by 4 bases, with 15 bases between. CDR3 in amino acids: CASSLRGGTAADTQYF. Written as DNA, the CDR3 is TGTGCCAGCAGCTTAAGAGGGGGAACCGCCGCAGATACGCAGTATTTT.

This clone was seen a handful of times. The J gene is TRBJ1-2, the V gene TRBV14, with 8 bases lining up with TRBD1. Germline V gene sequence: CDR1 SGHDN, CDR2 FVKESK. The CDR3 totals 16 residues. Losses at the gene ends were 2 bases for V and 7 bases for J; bases not matched to a gene: 12. Here the CDR3 reads CASSQFTVRGQGGYTF. CDR3 sequence (DNA): TGTGCCAGCAGCCAATTCACGGTCAGGGGGCAAGGTGGCTACACCTTC.

V is TRBV4-3 and J is TRBJ1-2; weak D call: TRBD1 (6 bases). V lost 1 base, J lost 4 bases, and 13 bases lay in between. Per germline, CDR1 LGHNA and CDR2 YSLEER. The CDR3 has 15 residues. The CDR3 DNA is TGCGCCAGCAGCCAAGGGGCAGGGGACCCCTATGGCTACACCTTC. It codes for CASSQGAGDPYGYTF.

This sequence joins TRBV11-1 and TRBJ2-5, with 7 bases fitting TRBD1. The DNA end is a closer match to TRBJ2-7, so the J assignment may be wrong. The CDR3 covers 14 residues. Germline CDR1 and CDR2: SGHAT and FQDESV (reference sequence). Here the CDR3 DNA reads TGTGCCAGCAGCTCCCTAGGGGGCCGGGACGAGCAGTACTTC. It yields the protein CASSSLGGRDEQYF.

J is TRBJ2-2 and V is TRBV28; D remains ambiguous. This CDR3 spans 11 amino acids. Germline CDR1 reads MDHEN; CDR2 reads SYDVKM. The V end lost 7 bases, the J end lost 5 bases, and 5 bases lay between the germline ends. CDR3 coding DNA: TGTGCCAGCACCCGGACCGGGGAGCTGTTTTTT. Amino acids: CASTRTGELFF.

In this sample, this clone turned up a few times. This chain joins TRBV7-2 and TRBJ1-3; no firm D call. With 5 bases removed from V and 4 bases from J, the gap between germline ends came to 18 bases. This CDR3 contains 16 residues. From germline, CDR1 is SGHTA and CDR2 FQGNSA. CDR3 bases: TGTGCCAGCAGCCGAGAGACCCGGCCATCCGGAAACACCATATATTTT. As protein: CASSRETRPSGNTIYF.

The chain uses TRBV6-6 and TRBJ1-1, with D possibly being TRBD1 (6 bases). The V gene's germline CDR1 is MNHNY and CDR2 SVGAGI (reference sequence). Trimming pared 6 bases from V and 6 bases from J, leaving 14 bases between. There are 13 residues in the CDR3. The chain's CDR3 is CASSTGTAAEAFF. As DNA, the CDR3 is TGTGCCAGCAGCACAGGGACGGCGGCTGAAGCTTTCTTT.

The chain uses TRBV5-1 and TRBJ2-7, with D perhaps matching TRBD2 (6 bases). Germline V CDR1 and CDR2: SGHRS, YFSETQ. Trimming cost V 5 bases and J 0 bases, with 9 bases left between them. The CDR3 contains 13 residues. This CDR3 reads CASSGGNSYEQYF. DNA for the CDR3: TGCGCCAGCAGTGGGGGGAACTCCTACGAGCAGTACTTC.

The chain joins TRBV28 to TRBJ2-7; 9 bases align to TRBD1. Per the germline V gene, CDR1 is MDHEN and CDR2 is SYDVKM. The CDR3 loop spans 15 amino acids. The J segment lost 2 bases and the V segment lost 2 bases, leaving 4 bases of the junction unmatched. The CDR3 DNA reads TGTGCCAGCAGTTTAACTGGGACAGGGACCTACGAGCAGTACTTC. Its protein product is CASSLTGTGTYEQYF.

The CDR3 loop is CASSFSAGTIETQYF. CDR3 DNA: TGTGCCAGCAGCTTCTCCGCGGGGACAATAGAGACCCAGTACTTC. V is TRBV7-3 and J is TRBJ2-5; D may be TRBD1 or TRBD2 (6 bases each). From germline, CDR1 is SGHTA and CDR2 FQGTGA. Trimming took 3 bases from V and 4 from J, leaving 15 bases between them. The CDR3 runs 15 residues.